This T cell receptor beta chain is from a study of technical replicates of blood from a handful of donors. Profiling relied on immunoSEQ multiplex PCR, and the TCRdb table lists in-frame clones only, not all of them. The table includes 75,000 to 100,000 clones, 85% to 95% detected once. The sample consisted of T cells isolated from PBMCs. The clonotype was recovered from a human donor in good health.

Here the CDR3 DNA reads TGTGCCAGCAGGATCCGCAGGGTCGGCGGAAACACCATATATTTT. This sequence encodes CASRIRRVGGNTIYF. This chain links TRBV28 with TRBJ1-3; a possible D gene is TRBD1 (5 bases). The CDR3 contains 15 residues. Germline CDR1 MDHEN, CDR2 SYDVKM. V was clipped by 6 bases and J by 4 bases, with 16 bases between them.